This T cell receptor beta chain was observed in a study of cytomegalovirus exposure and HLA in healthy donors. Whole-study findings and limits: Reportedly, cytomegalovirus status was diagnosed with high sensitivity and specificity. The study listed roughly 160 cytomegalovirus-associated TCR beta chains.

CDR3 length: 16 amino acids. The germline CDR1 and CDR2 sequences are SGHKS and YYEKEE (reference sequence). V trimming: 4 bases; J trimming: 5 bases; junction bases outside the gene matches: 13. TCRdb keeps only in-frame clones here, not all; method: immunoSEQ multiplex PCR. Of approximately 230,000 clones detected, 87% appear once; the ten largest clones hold 12%. The sample holds one count of this clone. Its antigen is undetermined. The donors belonged to the roughly 110-subject validation cohort, separate from the approximately 700-subject first cohort. What was sequenced was PBMCs. The V gene is TRBV5-5, the J gene TRBJ2-7; 9 bases agree with TRBD2. This receptor was identified in a man between 18 and 29 years old in good health and CMV-seropositive. The CDR3 nucleotides read TGTGCCAGCAGCCTGGAGGCCATGACTAGCGGAGACGAGCAGTACTTC. Protein: CASSLEAMTSGDEQYF.